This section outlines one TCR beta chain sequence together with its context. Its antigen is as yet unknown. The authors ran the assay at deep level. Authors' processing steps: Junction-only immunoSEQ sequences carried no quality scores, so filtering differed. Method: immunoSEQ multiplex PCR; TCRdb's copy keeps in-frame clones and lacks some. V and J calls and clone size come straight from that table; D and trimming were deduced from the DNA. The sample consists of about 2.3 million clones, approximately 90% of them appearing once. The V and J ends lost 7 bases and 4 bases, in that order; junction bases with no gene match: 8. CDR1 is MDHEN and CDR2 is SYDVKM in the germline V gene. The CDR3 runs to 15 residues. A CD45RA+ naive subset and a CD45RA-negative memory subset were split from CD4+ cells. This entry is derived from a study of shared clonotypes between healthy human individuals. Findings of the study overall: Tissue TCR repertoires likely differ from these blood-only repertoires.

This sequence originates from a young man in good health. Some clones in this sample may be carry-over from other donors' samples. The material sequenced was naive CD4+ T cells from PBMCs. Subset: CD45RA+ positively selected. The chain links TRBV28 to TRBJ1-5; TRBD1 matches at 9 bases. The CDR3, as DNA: TGTGCCAGCATAGGACAGGGGATGGGGAATCAGCCCCAGCATTTT. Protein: CASIGQGMGNQPQHF.